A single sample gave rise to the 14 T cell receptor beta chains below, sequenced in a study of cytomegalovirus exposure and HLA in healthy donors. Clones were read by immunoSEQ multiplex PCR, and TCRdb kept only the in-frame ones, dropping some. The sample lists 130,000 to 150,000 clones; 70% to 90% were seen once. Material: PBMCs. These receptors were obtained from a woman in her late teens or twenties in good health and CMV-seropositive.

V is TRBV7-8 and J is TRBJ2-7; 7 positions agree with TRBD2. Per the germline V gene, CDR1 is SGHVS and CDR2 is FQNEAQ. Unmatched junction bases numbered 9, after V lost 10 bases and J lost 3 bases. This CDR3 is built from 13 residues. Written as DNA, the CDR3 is TGTGCCACATCGGGGAGGGTAAACTACGAGCAGTACTTC. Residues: CATSGRVNYEQYF.

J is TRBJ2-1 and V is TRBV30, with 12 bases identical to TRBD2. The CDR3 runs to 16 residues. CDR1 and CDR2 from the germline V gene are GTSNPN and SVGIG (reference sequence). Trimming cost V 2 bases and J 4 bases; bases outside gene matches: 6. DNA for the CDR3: TGTGCCTGGAGTACAGGACTAGCGGGACTTTACAATGAGCAGTTCTTC. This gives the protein CAWSTGLAGLYNEQFF. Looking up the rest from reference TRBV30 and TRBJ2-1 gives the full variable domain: SQTIHQWPATLVQPVGSPLSLECTVEGTSNPNLYWYRQAAGRGLQLLFYSVGIGQISSEVPQNLSASRPQDRQFILSSKKLLLSDSGFYLCAWSTGLAGLYNEQFFGPGTRLTVL.

CDR3 protein: CAWRAGGPYEQYF. DNA of the CDR3: TGTGCCTGGAGGGCAGGGGGGCCCTACGAGCAGTACTTC. V gene TRBV30 combines with J gene TRBJ2-7; perhaps TRBD1 as D (7 bases). From germline, CDR1 is GTSNPN and CDR2 SVGIG (reference sequence). CDR3 length equals 13 residues. V shed 3 bases and J shed 2 bases, with 11 bases lying between them.

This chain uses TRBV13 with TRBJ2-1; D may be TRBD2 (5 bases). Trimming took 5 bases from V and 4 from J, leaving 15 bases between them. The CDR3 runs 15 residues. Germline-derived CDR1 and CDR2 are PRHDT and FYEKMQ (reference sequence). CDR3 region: CASSTRTGEYNEQFF. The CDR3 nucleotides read TGTGCCAGCAGCACTCGGACTGGCGAATACAATGAGCAGTTCTTC.

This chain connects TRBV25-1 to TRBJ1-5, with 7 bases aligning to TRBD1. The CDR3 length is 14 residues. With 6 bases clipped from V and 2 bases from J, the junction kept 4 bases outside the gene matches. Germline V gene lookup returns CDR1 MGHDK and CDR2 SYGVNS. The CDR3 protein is CASRATGGNQPQHF. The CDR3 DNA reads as TGTGCCAGCAGGGCCACAGGGGGCAATCAGCCCCAGCATTTT.

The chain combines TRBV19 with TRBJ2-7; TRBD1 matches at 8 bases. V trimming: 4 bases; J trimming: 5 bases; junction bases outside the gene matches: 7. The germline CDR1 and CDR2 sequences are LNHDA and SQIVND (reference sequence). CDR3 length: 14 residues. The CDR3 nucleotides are TGTGCCAGTAGTAGAACGGGACAGGTCGACGAGCAGTACTTC. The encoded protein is CASSRTGQVDEQYF.

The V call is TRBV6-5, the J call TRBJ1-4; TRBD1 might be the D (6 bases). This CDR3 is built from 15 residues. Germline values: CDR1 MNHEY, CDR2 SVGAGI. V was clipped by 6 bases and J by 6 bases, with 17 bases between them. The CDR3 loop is CASRRTGTGDEKLFF. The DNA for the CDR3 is TGTGCCAGCAGACGCACAGGGACCGGGGATGAAAAACTGTTTTTT.

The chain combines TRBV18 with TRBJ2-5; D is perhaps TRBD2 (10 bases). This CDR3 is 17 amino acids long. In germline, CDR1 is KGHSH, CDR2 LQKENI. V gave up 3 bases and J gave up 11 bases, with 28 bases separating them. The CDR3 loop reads CASSPRDRVGLAGDQYF. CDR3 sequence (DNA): TGTGCCAGCTCACCGAGGGACAGGGTAGGGCTAGCGGGAGATCAGTACTTC.

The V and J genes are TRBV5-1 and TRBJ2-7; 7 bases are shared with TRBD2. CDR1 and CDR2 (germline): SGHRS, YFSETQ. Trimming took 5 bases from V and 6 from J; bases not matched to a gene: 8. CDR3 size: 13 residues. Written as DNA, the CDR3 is TGCGCCAGCAGGTCTTTGGGGGAGGGCGAGCAGTACTTC. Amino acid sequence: CASRSLGEGEQYF.

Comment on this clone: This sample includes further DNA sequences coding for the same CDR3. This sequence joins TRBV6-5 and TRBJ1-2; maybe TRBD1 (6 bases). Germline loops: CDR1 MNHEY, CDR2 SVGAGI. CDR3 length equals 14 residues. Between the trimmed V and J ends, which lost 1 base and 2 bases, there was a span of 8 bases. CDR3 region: CASSYLGANYGYTF. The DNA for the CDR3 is TGTGCCAGCAGTTACTTGGGGGCGAACTATGGCTACACCTTC.

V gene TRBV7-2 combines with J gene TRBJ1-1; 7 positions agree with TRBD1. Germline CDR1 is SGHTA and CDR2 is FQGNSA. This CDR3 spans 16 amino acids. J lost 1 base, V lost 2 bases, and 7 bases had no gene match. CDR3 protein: CASSLPIDRENTEAFF. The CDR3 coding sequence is TGTGCCAGCAGCTTACCGATCGACAGGGAGAACACTGAAGCTTTCTTT.

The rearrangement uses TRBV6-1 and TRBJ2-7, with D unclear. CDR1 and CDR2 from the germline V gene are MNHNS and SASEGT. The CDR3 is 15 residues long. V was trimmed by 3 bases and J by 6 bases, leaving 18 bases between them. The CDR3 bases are TGTGCCAGCAGTGATTTAGGCGTCAGGTCAGGCGAGCAGTACTTC. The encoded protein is CASSDLGVRSGEQYF.

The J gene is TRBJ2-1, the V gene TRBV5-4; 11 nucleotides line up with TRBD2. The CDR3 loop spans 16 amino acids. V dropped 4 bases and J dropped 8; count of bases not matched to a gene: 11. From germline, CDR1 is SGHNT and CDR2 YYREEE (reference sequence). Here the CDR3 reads CASSPGGTSGRHEQFF. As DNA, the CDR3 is TGTGCCAGCAGCCCGGGTGGTACTAGCGGGAGACATGAGCAGTTCTTC.

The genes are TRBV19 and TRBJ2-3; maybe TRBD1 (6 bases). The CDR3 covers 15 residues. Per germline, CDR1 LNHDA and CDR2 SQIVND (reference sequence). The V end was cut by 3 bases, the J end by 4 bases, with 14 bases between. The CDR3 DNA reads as TGTGCCAGTAGTATTTCCACAGGGACCCCAGATACGCAGTATTTT. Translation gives CASSISTGTPDTQYF.